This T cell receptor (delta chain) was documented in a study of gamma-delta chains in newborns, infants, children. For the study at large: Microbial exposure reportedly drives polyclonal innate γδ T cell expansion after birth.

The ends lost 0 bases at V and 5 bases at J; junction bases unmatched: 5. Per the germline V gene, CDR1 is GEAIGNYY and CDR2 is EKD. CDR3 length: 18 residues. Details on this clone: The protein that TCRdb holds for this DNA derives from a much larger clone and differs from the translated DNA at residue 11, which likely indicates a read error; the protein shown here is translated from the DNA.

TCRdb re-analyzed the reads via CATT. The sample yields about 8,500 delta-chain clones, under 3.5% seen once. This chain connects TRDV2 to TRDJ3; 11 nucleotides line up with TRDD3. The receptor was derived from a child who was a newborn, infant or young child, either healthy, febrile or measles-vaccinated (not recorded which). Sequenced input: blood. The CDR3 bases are TGTGCCTGTGACACCGTGGGGGATACGCGCCGGGACACCCGACAGATGTTTTTC. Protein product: CACDTVGDTRRDTRQMFF.